The 5 T cell receptor beta chains in this list originate from one sample, sequenced in a study of T cell changes during pregnancy in multiple sclerosis. The table came from immunoSEQ multiplex PCR; TCRdb's copy has only in-frame clones and leaves some out. The sample contains around 42,000 clones, around nine tenths of which appear only once. This sample comprised peripheral blood, obtained in the first trimester of pregnancy. These receptors all stem from a female donor in good health, enrolled as a control in a pregnancy study.

This chain uses TRBV27 with TRBJ1-2, with 10 bases lining up with TRBD1. J was trimmed by 2 bases and V by 6 bases; bases with no gene match: 6. Germline V gene lookup returns CDR1 MNHEY and CDR2 SMNVEV (reference sequence). The CDR3 length is 15 residues. The CDR3 is CASSPGTGVNYGYTF. As DNA, the CDR3 is TGTGCCAGCAGCCCCGGGACAGGGGTAAACTATGGCTACACCTTC.

The sample holds a few counts of this clone. The V gene is TRBV2, the J gene TRBJ1-2; TRBD1 matches 9 bases. J was trimmed by 5 bases and V by 3 bases; bases with no gene match: 4. The length of the CDR3 is 14 residues. The germline V gene has CDR1 SNHLY and CDR2 FYNNEI. The DNA of the CDR3 is TGTGCCAGCAGTGAGAGGGACAGGGTATATGGCTACACCTTC. Its protein is CASSERDRVYGYTF.

The chain links TRBV4-2 to TRBJ2-1, with 7 positions matching TRBD2. The germline CDR1 and CDR2 sequences are LGHNA and YNFKEQ. Trimming cost V 0 bases and J 2 bases; bases outside gene matches: 4. The CDR3 has 16 residues. This CDR3 reads CASSQDPGLTYNEQFF. The CDR3 nucleotides read TGTGCCAGCAGCCAAGATCCGGGACTAACCTACAATGAGCAGTTCTTC.

The CDR3 coding sequence is TGTGCCAGCAGCGTAGCGCAGGGGATGTCAGCAGGCATCGTTGGCTACACCTTC. Amino acids: CASSVAQGMSAGIVGYTF. The chain links TRBV9 to TRBJ1-2; D is perhaps TRBD1 (6 bases). The CDR3 spans 18 residues. Germline V gene sequence: CDR1 SGDLS, CDR2 YYNGEE. The V gene lost 0 bases and the J gene lost 7 bases, with 25 bases spanning the gap.

The chain joins TRBV5-1 to TRBJ2-7, with a tentative D call TRBD2 (5 bases). The CDR3 has 13 amino acids. Trimming cost V 0 bases and J 2 bases, with 6 bases left between them. Germline V gives CDR1 SGHRS, CDR2 YFSETQ. The DNA for the CDR3 is TGCGCCAGCAGCTTGGCGGGGACCTACGAGCAGTACTTC. Protein: CASSLAGTYEQYF.